This TCR beta chain was sequenced in a study of a mutant IDH1 vaccine in newly diagnosed glioma. Across the whole study: With temozolomide cycles, or 4-6 weeks after radiotherapy alone, vaccination was started.

Assay used: immunoSEQ multiplex PCR; TCRdb lists only in-frame clones, some missing. The sample contains over 40,000 clones, under 90% of which appear only once. The time point: week 35, safety follow-up. Vaccination used 300 ug of mutant IDH1 20-mer peptide per dose, with topical imiquimod. About this clone: What it binds is not known.

From germline, CDR1 is SNHLY and CDR2 FYNNEI. This CDR3 has 15 residues. V shed 7 bases and J shed 4 bases, with 18 bases lying between them. The chain employs TRBV2 and TRBJ2-3; TRBD1 is a possible D gene (6 bases). The specimen was PBMCs, collected from a glioma patient whose treatment included an IDH1 peptide vaccine. The clonotype was recovered from a woman aged 40 to 49 with glioma. Some clones in this sample may be carry-over from other donors' samples. In nucleotides, the CDR3 is TGTGCCAGCACCCCGACAGGCCTGTCGTCAGATACGCAGTATTTT. Its translation: CASTPTGLSSDTQYF. Supplemented by reference TRBV2 and TRBJ2-3, the full variable domain reads EPEVTQTPSHQVTQMGQEVILRCVPISNHLYFYWYRQILGQKVEFLVSFYNNEISEKSEIFDDQFSVERPDGSNFTLKIRSTKLEDSAMYFCASTPTGLSSDTQYFGPGTRLTVL.